This T cell receptor beta chain was identified during a study of T cells of healthy individuals. The ends were cut back, 4 bases at V and 5 bases at J, with 18 bases in the middle. Germline V gene data show CDR1 as LGHDT and CDR2 as YNNKEL (reference sequence). There are 16 residues in the CDR3. TCRdb processed the 5' RACE reads anew with MiXCR; each CDR3 protein has one entry. The sample holds about 96,000 distinct CDR3 sequences, roughly a sixth seen once. V is TRBV3-1 and J is TRBJ2-1, with a possible D match to TRBD1 (5 bases). The TCR sequence derives from a human donor in good health. This CDR3 is CASSRDGAGLDNEQFF. As DNA, the CDR3 is TGTGCCAGCAGCCGAGATGGGGCAGGCCTAGACAATGAGCAGTTCTTC.